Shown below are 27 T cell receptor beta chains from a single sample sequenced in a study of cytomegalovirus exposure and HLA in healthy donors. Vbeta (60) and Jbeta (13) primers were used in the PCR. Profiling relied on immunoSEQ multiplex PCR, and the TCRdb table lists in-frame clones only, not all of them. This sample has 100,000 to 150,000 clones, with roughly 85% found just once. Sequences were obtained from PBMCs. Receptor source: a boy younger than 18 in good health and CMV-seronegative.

The CDR3 coding sequence is TGCGCCAGCAGCTCGGGACTAGCCTACTACAATGAGCAGTTCTTC. Amino acids: CASSSGLAYYNEQFF. The chain employs TRBV5-1 and TRBJ2-1, with 9 nucleotides matching TRBD2. J was trimmed by 3 bases and V by 3 bases; bases with no gene match: 4. CDR3 length: 15 residues. CDR1 is SGHRS, CDR2 YFSETQ, per germline. The full variable domain, in which reference TRBV5-1 and TRBJ2-1 provide the parts outside the CDR3, is KAGVTQTPRYLIKTRGQQVTLSCSPISGHRSVSWYQQTPGQGLQFLFEYFSETQRNKGNFPGRFSGRQFSNSRSEMNVSTLELGDSALYLCASSSGLAYYNEQFFGPGTRLTVL.

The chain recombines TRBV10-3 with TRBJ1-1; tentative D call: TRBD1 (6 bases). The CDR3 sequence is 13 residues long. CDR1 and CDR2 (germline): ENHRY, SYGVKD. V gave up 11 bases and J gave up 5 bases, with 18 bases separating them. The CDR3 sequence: CAAGRGQLTEAFF. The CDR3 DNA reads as TGTGCCGCAGGGCGGGGGCAACTAACTGAAGCTTTCTTT.

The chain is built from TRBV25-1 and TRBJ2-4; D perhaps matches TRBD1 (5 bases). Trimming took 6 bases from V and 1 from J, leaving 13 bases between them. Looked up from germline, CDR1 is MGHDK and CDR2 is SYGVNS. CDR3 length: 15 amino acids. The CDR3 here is CASRDDRRAKNIQYF. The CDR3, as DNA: TGTGCCAGCAGAGATGACAGACGCGCCAAAAACATTCAGTACTTC.

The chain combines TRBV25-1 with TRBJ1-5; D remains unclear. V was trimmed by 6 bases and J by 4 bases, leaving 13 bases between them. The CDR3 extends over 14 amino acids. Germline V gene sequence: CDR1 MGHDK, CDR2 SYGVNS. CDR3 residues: CASSTTGGNQPQHF. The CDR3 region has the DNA TGTGCCAGCAGCACAACCGGAGGGAATCAGCCCCAGCATTTT.

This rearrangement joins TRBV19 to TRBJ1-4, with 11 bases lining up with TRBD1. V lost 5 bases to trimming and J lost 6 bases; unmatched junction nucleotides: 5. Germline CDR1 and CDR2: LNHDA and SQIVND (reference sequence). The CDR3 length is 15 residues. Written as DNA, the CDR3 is TGTGCCAGTAGTTCGTGGGACAGGGGGGATGAAAAACTGTTTTTT. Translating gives CASSSWDRGDEKLFF.

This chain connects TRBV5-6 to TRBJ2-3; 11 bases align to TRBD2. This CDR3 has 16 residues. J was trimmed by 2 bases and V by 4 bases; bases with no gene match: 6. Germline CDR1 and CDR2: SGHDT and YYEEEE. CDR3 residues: CASSPGLAGDTDTQYF. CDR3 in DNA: TGTGCCAGCAGCCCCGGACTAGCGGGTGACACAGATACGCAGTATTTT.

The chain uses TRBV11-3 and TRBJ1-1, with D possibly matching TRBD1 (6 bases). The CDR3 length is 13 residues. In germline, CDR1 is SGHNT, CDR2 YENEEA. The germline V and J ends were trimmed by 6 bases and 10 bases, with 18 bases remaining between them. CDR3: CASRNAGAGAAFF. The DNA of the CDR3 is TGTGCCAGCAGAAACGCCGGGGCAGGGGCAGCTTTCTTT.

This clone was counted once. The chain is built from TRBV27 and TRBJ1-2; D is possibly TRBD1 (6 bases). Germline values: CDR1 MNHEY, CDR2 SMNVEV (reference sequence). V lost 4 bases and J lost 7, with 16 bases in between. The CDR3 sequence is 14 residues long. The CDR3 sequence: CASSSGQLVGGYTF. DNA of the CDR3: TGTGCCAGCAGTTCCGGACAGCTGGTGGGTGGCTACACCTTC.

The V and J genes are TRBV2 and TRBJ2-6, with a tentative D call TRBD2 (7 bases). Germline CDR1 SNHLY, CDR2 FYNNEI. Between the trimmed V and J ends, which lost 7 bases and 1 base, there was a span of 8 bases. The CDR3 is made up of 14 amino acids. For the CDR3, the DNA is TGTGCCAGCAAGGGGGGGTCTGGGGCCAACGTCCTGACTTTC. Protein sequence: CASKGGSGANVLTF.

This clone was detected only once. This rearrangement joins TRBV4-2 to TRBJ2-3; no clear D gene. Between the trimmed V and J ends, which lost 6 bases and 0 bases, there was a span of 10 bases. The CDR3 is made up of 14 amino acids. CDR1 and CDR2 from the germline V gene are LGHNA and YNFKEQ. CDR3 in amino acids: CASRRSPSTDTQYF. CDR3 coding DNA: TGTGCCAGCAGGAGGTCTCCAAGCACAGATACGCAGTATTTT.

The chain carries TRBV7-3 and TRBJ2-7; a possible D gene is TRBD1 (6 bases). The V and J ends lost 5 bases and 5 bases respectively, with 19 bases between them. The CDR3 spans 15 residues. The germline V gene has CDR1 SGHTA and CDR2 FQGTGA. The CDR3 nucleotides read TGTGCCAGCAGCCTAGGACTTTCACCAGGGGACGAGCAGTACTTC. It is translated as CASSLGLSPGDEQYF.

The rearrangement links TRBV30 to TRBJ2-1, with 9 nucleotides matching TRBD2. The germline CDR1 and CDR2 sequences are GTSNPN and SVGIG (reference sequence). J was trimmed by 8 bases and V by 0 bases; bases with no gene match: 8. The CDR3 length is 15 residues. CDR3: CAWSVGTSKAHEQFF. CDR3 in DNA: TGTGCCTGGAGTGTCGGGACTAGCAAGGCCCATGAGCAGTTCTTC.

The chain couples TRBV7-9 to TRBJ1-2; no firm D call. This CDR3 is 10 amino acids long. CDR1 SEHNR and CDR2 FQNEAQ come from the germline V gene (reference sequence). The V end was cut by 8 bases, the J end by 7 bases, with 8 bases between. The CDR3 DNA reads TGTGCCAGCGCGGATACTGGCTACACCTTC. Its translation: CASADTGYTF.

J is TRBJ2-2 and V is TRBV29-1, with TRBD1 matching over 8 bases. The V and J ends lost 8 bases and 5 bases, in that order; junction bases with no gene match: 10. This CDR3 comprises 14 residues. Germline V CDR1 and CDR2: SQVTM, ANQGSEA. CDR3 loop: CSILTGAGTGELFF. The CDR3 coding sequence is TGCAGCATACTGACAGGGGCGGGTACCGGGGAGCTGTTTTTT.

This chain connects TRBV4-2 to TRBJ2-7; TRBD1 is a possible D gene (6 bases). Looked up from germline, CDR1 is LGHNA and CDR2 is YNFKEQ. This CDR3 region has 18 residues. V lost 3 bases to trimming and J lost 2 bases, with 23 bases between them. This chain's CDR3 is CASSQRAVGRGTTYEQYF. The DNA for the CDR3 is TGTGCCAGCAGCCAGAGGGCCGTCGGTAGGGGGACGACCTACGAGCAGTACTTC.

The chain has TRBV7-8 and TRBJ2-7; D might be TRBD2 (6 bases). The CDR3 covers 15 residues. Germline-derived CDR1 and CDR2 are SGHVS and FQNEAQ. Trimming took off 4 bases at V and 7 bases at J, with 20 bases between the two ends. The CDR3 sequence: CASSSQRANLEEQYF. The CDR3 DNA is TGTGCCAGCAGCTCCCAGCGGGCTAATCTGGAGGAGCAGTACTTC.

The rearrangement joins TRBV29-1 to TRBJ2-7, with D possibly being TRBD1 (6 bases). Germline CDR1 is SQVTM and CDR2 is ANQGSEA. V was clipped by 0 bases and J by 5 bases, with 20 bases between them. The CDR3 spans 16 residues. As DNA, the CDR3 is TGCAGCGTTGAAGAGGTGGAACAGGGTGAGAGGGACGAGCAGTACTTC. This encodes CSVEEVEQGERDEQYF.

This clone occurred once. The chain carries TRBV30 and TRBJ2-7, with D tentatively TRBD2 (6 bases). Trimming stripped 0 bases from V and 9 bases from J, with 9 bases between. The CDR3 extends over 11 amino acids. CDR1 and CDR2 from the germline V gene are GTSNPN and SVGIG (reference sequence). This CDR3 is CAWSVLGGQYF. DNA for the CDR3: TGTGCCTGGAGTGTACTGGGGGGGCAGTACTTC.

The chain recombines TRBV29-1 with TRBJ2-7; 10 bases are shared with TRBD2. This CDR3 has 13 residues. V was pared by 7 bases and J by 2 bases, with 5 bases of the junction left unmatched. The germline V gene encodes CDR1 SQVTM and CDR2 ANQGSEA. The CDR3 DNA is TGCAGCGCCTGGACTAGCGGACCCTACGAGCAGTACTTC. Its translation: CSAWTSGPYEQYF.

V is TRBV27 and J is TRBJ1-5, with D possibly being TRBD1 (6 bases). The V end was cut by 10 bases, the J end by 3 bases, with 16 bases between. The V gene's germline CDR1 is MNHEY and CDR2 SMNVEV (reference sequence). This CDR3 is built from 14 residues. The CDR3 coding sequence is TGTGCCATCGAACCGGACAGCCCCAATCAGCCCCAGCATTTT. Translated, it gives CAIEPDSPNQPQHF.

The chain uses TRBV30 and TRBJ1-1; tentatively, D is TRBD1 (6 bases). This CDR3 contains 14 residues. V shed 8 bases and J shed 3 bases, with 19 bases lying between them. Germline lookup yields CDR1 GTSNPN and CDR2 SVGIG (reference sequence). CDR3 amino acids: CAGHPGAGDTEAFF. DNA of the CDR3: TGTGCCGGCCACCCGGGGGCGGGAGACACTGAAGCTTTCTTT. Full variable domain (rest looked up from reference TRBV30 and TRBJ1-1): SQTIHQWPATLVQPVGSPLSLECTVEGTSNPNLYWYRQAAGRGLQLLFYSVGIGQISSEVPQNLSASRPQDRQFILSSKKLLLSDSGFYLCAGHPGAGDTEAFFGQGTRLTVV.

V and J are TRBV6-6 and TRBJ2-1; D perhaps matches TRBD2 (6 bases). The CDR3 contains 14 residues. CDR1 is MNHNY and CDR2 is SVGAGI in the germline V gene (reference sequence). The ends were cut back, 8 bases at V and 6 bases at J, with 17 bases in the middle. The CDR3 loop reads CASGPGVVVNEQFF. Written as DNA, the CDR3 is TGTGCCAGCGGACCGGGGGTCGTAGTCAATGAGCAGTTCTTC.

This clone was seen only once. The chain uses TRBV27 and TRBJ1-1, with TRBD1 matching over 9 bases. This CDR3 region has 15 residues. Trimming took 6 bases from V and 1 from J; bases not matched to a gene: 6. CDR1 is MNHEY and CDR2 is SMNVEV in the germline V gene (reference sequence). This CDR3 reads CASSYDRGSNTEAFF. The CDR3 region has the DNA TGTGCCAGCAGCTACGACAGGGGGTCGAACACTGAAGCTTTCTTT.

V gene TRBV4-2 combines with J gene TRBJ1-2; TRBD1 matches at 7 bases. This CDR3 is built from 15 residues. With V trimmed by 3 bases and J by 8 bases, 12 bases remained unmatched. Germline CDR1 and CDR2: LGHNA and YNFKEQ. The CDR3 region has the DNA TGTGCCAGCAGCCAGGACACAGGGGCCTCGGAAGGCTACACCTTC. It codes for CASSQDTGASEGYTF.

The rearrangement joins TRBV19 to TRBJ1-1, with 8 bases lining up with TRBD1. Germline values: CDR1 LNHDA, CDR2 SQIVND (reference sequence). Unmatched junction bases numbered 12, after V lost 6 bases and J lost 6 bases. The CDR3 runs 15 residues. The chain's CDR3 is CASSPTGAKRAEAFF. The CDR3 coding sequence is TGTGCCAGTAGCCCGACAGGGGCGAAGCGGGCTGAAGCTTTCTTT.

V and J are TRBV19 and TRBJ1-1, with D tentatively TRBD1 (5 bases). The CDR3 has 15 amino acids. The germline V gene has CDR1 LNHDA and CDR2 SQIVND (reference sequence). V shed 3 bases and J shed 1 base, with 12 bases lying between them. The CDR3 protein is CASSILQASNTEAFF. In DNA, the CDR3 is TGTGCCAGTAGTATTTTACAGGCCTCGAACACTGAAGCTTTCTTT.

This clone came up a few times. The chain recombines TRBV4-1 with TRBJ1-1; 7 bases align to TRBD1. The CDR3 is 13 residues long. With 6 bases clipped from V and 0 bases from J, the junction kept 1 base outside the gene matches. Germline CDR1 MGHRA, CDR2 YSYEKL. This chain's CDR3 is CASRGTVNTEAFF. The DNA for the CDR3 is TGCGCCAGCAGGGGGACAGTGAACACTGAAGCTTTCTTT.